This TCR beta chain was identified during a study of cytotoxic CD8 clonotypes in ibrutinib-treated CLL. Repertoires were generated with immunoSEQ multiplex PCR, while TCRdb's copy carries only in-frame clones and drops some. This sample has under 300,000 clones, with about 72% found just once. Findings and caveats of the study: Once treatment began, public clonotypes, which were uncommon, contracted or stayed stable.

This clone has only a few counts. The antigen is unknown. The specimen comprised PBMCs, sampled at disease progression, from a patient treated with ibrutinib. This TCR came from a human donor with chronic lymphocytic leukemia.

The CDR3 bases are TGTGCCAGCAGCTTCGACAGGGGGAGGTATTCACCCCTCCACTTT. Amino acids: CASSFDRGRYSPLHF. The chain combines TRBV13 with TRBJ1-6, with TRBD1 identical over 9 bases. In germline, CDR1 is PRHDT, CDR2 FYEKMQ (reference sequence). The CDR3 is 15 amino acids. With 3 bases clipped from V and 8 bases from J, the junction kept 5 bases outside the gene matches. Complete variable domain (other parts from reference TRBV13 and TRBJ1-6): AAGVIQSPRHLIKEKRETATLKCYPIPRHDTVYWYQQGPGQDPQFLISFYEKMQSDKGSIPDRFSAQQFSDYHSELNMSSLELGDSALYFCASSFDRGRYSPLHFGNGTRLTVT.